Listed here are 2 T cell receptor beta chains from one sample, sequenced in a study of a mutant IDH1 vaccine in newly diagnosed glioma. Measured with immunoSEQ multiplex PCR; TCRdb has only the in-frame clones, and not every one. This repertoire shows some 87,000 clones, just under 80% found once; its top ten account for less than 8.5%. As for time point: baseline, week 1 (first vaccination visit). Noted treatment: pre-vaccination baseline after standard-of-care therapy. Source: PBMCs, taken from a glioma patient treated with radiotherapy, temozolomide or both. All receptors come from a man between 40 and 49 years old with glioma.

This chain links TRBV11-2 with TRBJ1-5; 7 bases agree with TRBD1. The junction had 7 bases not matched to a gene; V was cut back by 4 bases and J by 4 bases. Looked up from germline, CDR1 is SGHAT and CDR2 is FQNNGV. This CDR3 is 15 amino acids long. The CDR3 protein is CASSSTGQINQPQHF. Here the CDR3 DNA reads TGTGCCAGCAGCTCGACGGGACAGATAAATCAGCCCCAGCATTTT.

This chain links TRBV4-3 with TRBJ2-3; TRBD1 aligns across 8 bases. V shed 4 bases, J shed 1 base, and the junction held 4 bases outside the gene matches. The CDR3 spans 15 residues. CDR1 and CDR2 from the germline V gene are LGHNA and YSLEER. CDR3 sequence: CASSPRGQGTDTQYF. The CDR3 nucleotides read TGCGCCAGCAGCCCGCGGGGACAGGGCACAGATACGCAGTATTTT.